This TCR beta chain was captured by sequencing in a study of identical twins. TCRdb fed the 5' RACE reads into MiXCR, producing one record per CDR3 protein. The sample lists 1.5 million to 2 million distinct CDR3 sequences; less than 35% were seen once. With regard to this clonotype: Its antigen is undetermined.

Whole-study results and caveats: For monozygotic twins, models underestimated out-of-frame TCR alpha sharing. Partly confounded zero-insertion analyses could result from invariant MAIT and iNKT cells. Cross-sectional statistical analysis, not tracking of the same donors, underpinned the conclusions.

The length of the CDR3 is 15 residues. Between the trimmed V and J ends, which lost 4 bases and 2 bases, there was a span of 16 bases. Germline V gene lookup returns CDR1 SQVTM and CDR2 ANQGSEA. Every sampled donor was Caucasian and healthy. The clonotype comes from a newborn girl in good health. The V gene is TRBV29-1, the J gene TRBJ2-3; tentatively, D is TRBD1 (6 bases). Sequenced: cord blood. The CDR3 is CSVVPGAVSTDTQYF. The DNA for the CDR3 is TGCAGCGTTGTCCCAGGGGCGGTTTCCACAGATACGCAGTATTTT.